The 14 T cell receptor beta chains below were found in one sample sequenced in a study of blood T cells in healthy people across ages. The use of a sample-barcoded 5' primer and a J-beta primer mix characterized a second PCR of roughly 7 to 11 cycles. TCRdb processed the 5' RACE reads anew with MiXCR; each CDR3 protein has one entry. The sample has almost 1 million distinct CDR3 sequences, roughly 50% seen once. The specimen sequenced was blood. These receptors came from a woman in her fifties or sixties in good health.

The genes are TRBV4-1 and TRBJ2-1; D is perhaps TRBD1 (5 bases). The V and J ends lost 1 base and 9 bases respectively, with 13 bases between them. The CDR3 covers 14 residues. Germline CDR1 and CDR2: MGHRA and YSYEKL. The chain's CDR3 is CASSQAQGVVEQFF. CDR3 coding DNA: TGCGCCAGCAGCCAAGCTCAGGGTGTGGTTGAGCAGTTCTTC.

The chain carries TRBV10-3 and TRBJ2-3; D is perhaps TRBD2 (6 bases). The length of the CDR3 is 14 residues. Deletions cut 10 bases from V and 0 bases from J, with 14 bases between. CDR1 is ENHRY, CDR2 SYGVKD, per germline. CDR3: CASKGTRSTDTQYF. In DNA form, the CDR3 reads TGTGCCAGCAAAGGGACTCGGAGCACAGATACGCAGTATTTT.

The CDR3 region has the DNA TGTGCCAGCAGCTCCCAGAGGACTATAAGCTACGAGCAGTACTTC. Its protein product is CASSSQRTISYEQYF. The chain carries TRBV7-2 and TRBJ2-7, with D possibly TRBD2 on 6 matching bases. This CDR3 comprises 15 residues. Deletions cut 4 bases from V and 3 bases from J, with 16 bases between. The V gene's germline CDR1 is SGHTA and CDR2 FQGNSA.

This clonotype is a singleton in its sample. The chain combines TRBV30 with TRBJ1-1; 7 bases align to TRBD1. V dropped 0 bases and J dropped 11; count of bases not matched to a gene: 12. This CDR3 has 14 residues. Germline V lookup: CDR1 GTSNPN, CDR2 SVGIG (reference sequence). The CDR3 nucleotides read TGTGCCTGGAGTGTAGGCAGGGGGACTACTTCTGCTTTCTTT. Residues: CAWSVGRGTTSAFF.

The CDR3 DNA reads as TGTGCCACCAGTGACCCCGACAGGGACCCGTACAATGAGCAGTTCTTC. It yields the protein CATSDPDRDPYNEQFF. The chain uses TRBV24-1 and TRBJ2-1; 7 nucleotides align to TRBD1. V gave up 4 bases and J gave up 4 bases; unmatched junction bases: 9. Germline loops: CDR1 KGHDR, CDR2 SFDVKD. The CDR3 is 16 amino acids.

The chain joins TRBV29-1 to TRBJ1-2, with unresolved D. Germline CDR1 is SQVTM and CDR2 is ANQGSEA. V lost 7 bases and J 3 bases, leaving 15 bases between the germline ends. This CDR3 contains 13 residues. This CDR3 reads CSAASYLDYGYTF. The DNA of the CDR3 is TGCAGCGCCGCCAGCTACCTAGACTATGGCTACACCTTC.

The chain combines TRBV24-1 with TRBJ2-4; D may match TRBD1 or TRBD2 (5 bases each). The V gene's germline CDR1 is KGHDR and CDR2 SFDVKD. The V gene lost 0 bases and the J gene lost 0 bases, with 20 bases spanning the gap. CDR3 length equals 20 residues. The CDR3 DNA is TGTGCCACCAGTGATTTGCAGAGGGGCCGCAGACGGTCAGCCAAAAACATTCAGTACTTC. Protein: CATSDLQRGRRRSAKNIQYF.

V and J are TRBV20-1 and TRBJ2-7; D remains ambiguous. The CDR3 has 14 amino acids. Germline V gene sequence: CDR1 DFQATT, CDR2 SNEGSKA (reference sequence). The germline V and J ends were trimmed by 5 bases and 1 base, with 15 bases remaining between them. CDR3 bases: TGCAGTGCTCTTTCTCGGCAGCTTTCCTACGAGCAGTACTTC. This encodes CSALSRQLSYEQYF.

V usage is TRBV12-3 or TRBV12-4 and J usage is TRBJ2-7; a possible D gene is TRBD2 (6 bases). The CDR3 sequence is 13 residues long. Trimming took off 7 bases at V and 6 bases at J, with 16 bases between the two ends. As DNA, the CDR3 is TGTGCCAGCATTGGGCGGGATCGCGGCGAGCAGTACTTC. Translation: CASIGRDRGEQYF.

V gene TRBV27 combines with J gene TRBJ2-7, with D maybe TRBD2 (5 bases). V lost 5 bases to trimming and J lost 3 bases, with 14 bases between them. Per the germline V gene, CDR1 is MNHEY and CDR2 is SMNVEV (reference sequence). There are 14 residues in the CDR3. CDR3 region: CASSPGSGGYEQYF. The CDR3 coding sequence is TGTGCCAGCAGTCCCGGGTCCGGAGGCTACGAGCAGTACTTC.

The rearrangement uses TRBV28 and TRBJ1-5; D gene uncertain. CDR3 length equals 14 residues. CDR1 and CDR2 from the germline V gene are MDHEN and SYDVKM. With 5 bases removed from V and 3 bases from J, the gap between germline ends came to 11 bases. The CDR3 coding sequence is TGTGCCAGCAGTGTCAGGCGCTACAATCAGCCCCAGCATTTT. This encodes CASSVRRYNQPQHF.

The rearrangement links TRBV2 to TRBJ1-6; D unresolved. V lost 6 bases and J lost 5, with 11 bases in between. The germline V gene encodes CDR1 SNHLY and CDR2 FYNNEI. The CDR3 has 14 amino acids. CDR3 nucleotide sequence: TGTGCCAGCAGGGACGGACGGAATAATTCACCCCTCCACTTT. As protein: CASRDGRNNSPLHF.

This clonotype was picked up a small number of times. The rearrangement links TRBV20-1 to TRBJ2-4, with D perhaps TRBD2 (5 bases). The CDR3 runs to 15 residues. Germline V CDR1 and CDR2: DFQATT, SNEGSKA (reference sequence). Trimming stripped 6 bases from V and 0 bases from J, with 15 bases between. CDR3: CSATPDFLAKNIQYF. The CDR3 DNA reads as TGCAGTGCAACGCCGGACTTTTTAGCCAAAAACATTCAGTACTTC.

The chain has TRBV29-1 and TRBJ2-3; a possible D gene is TRBD2 (5 bases). Trimming cost V 5 bases and J 5 bases, with 17 bases left between them. This CDR3 comprises 14 residues. Germline V gene data show CDR1 as SQVTM and CDR2 as ANQGSEA. In nucleotides, the CDR3 is TGCAGCGTTACCCACCCGATCGGGGTAGATACGCAGTATTTT. It yields the protein CSVTHPIGVDTQYF.